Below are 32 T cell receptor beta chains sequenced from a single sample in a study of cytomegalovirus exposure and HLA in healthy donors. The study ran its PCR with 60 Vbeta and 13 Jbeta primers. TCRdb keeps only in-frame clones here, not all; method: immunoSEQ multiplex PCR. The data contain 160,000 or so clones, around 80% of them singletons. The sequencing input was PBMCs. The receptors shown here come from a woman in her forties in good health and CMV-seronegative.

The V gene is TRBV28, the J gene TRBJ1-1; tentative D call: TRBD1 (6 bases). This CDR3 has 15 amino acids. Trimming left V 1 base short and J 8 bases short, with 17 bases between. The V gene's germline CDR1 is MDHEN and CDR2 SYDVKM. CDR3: CASSLSTSGEREAFF. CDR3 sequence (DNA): TGTGCCAGCAGTTTATCCACCTCAGGGGAACGAGAAGCTTTCTTT. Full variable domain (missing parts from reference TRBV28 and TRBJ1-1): DVKVTQSSRYLVKRTGEKVFLECVQDMDHENMFWYRQDPGLGLRLIYFSYDVKMKEKGDIPEGYSVSREKKERFSLILESASTNQTSMYLCASSLSTSGEREAFFGQGTRLTVV.

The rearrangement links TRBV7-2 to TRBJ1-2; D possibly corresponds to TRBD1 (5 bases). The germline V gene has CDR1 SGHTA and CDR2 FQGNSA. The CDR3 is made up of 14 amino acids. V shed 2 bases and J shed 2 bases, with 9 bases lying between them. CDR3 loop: CASSLLGVNYGYTF. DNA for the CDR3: TGTGCCAGCAGCTTATTAGGGGTGAACTATGGCTACACCTTC.

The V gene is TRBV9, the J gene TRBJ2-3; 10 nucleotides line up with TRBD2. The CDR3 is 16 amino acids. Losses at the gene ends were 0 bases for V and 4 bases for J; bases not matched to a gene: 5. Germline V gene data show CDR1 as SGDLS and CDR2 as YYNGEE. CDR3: CASSVGTSGVPDTQYF. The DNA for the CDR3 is TGTGCCAGCAGCGTAGGCACTAGCGGGGTACCAGATACGCAGTATTTT.

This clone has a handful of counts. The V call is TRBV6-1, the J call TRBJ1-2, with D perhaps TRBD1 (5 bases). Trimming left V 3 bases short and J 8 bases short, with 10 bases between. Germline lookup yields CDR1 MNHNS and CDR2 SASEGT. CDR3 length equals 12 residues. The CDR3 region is CASSDRAGGYTF. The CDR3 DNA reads TGTGCCAGCAGTGACAGGGCGGGAGGCTACACCTTC.

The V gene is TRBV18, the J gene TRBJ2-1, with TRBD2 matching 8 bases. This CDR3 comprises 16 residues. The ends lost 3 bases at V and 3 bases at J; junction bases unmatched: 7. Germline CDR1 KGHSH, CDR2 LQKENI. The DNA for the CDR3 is TGTGCCAGCTCACCGACGGGGGGGGGTAACTACAATGAGCAGTTCTTC. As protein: CASSPTGGGNYNEQFF.

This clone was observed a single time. This CDR3 reads CASSFGGSGNTIYF. The CDR3 nucleotides are TGTGCCAGCAGCTTCGGGGGTTCTGGAAACACCATATATTTT. The chain is built from TRBV7-2 and TRBJ1-3; tentatively, D is TRBD1 (5 bases). The ends were cut back, 3 bases at V and 1 base at J, with 7 bases in the middle. From germline, CDR1 is SGHTA and CDR2 FQGNSA. The CDR3 contains 14 residues.

CDR3 sequence reads: CASSLELGDGYTF. The CDR3 region has the DNA TGTGCCAGCAGCTTAGAACTCGGAGATGGCTACACCTTC. This chain links TRBV7-8 with TRBJ1-2; D gene uncertain. Germline CDR1 is SGHVS and CDR2 is FQNEAQ. V was cut by 1 base and J by 6 bases, with 9 bases left in between. The CDR3 covers 13 residues.

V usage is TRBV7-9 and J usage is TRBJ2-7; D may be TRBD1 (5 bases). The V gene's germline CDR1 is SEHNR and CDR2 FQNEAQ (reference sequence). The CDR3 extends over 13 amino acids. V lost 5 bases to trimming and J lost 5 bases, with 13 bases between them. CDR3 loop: CASSPPTVDEQYF. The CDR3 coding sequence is TGTGCCAGCAGCCCCCCGACAGTAGACGAGCAGTACTTC.

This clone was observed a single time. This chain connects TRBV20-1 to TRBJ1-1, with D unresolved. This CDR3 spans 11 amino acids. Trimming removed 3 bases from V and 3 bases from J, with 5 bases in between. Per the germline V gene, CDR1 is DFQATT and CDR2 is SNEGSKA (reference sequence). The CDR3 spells CSASGDTEAFF. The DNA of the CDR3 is TGCAGTGCTAGTGGAGACACTGAAGCTTTCTTT.

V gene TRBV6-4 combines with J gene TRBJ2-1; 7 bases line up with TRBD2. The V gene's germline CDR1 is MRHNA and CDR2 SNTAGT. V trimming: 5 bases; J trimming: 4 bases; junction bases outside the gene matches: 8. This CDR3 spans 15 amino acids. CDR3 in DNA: TGTGCCAGCAGTCCGTCTAGCGGAATATACAATGAGCAGTTCTTC. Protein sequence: CASSPSSGIYNEQFF.

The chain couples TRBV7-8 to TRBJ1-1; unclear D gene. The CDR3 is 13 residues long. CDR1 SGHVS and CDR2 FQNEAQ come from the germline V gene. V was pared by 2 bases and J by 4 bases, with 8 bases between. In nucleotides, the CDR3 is TGTGCCAGCAGCTTATTGAGAACCACTGAAGCTTTCTTT. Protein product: CASSLLRTTEAFF.

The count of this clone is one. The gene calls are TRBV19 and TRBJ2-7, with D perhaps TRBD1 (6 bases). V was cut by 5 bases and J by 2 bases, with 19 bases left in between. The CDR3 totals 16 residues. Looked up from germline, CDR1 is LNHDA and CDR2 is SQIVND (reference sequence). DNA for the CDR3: TGTGCCAGTAGTCCTTCTCAGGGGAGTGGGACCTACGAGCAGTACTTC. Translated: CASSPSQGSGTYEQYF.

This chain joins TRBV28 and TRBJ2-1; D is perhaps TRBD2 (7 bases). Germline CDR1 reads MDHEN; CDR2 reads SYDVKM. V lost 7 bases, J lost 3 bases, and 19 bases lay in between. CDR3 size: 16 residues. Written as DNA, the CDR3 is TGTGCCAGCACCCCCCTAGGGGGGGTTTACTACAATGAGCAGTTCTTC. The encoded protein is CASTPLGGVYYNEQFF.

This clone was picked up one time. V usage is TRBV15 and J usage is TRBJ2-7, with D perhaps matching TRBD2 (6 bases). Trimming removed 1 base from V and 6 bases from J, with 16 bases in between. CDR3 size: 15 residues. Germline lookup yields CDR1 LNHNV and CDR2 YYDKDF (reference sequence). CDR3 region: CATSRGGTRGGEQYF. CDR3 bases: TGTGCCACCAGCAGAGGCGGGACGAGAGGAGGCGAGCAGTACTTC.

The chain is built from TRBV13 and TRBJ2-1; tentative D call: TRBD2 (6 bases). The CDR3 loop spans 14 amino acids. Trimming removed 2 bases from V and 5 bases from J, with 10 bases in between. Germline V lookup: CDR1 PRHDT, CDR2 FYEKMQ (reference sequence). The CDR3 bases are TGTGCCAGCAGCTTACTGGGGGGAAACAATGAGCAGTTCTTC. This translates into CASSLLGGNNEQFF.

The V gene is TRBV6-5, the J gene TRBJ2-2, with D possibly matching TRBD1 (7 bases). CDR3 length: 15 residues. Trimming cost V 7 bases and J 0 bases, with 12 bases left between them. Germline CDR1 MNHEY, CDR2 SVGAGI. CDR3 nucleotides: TGTGCCAGCATTCCCAGGGGGGCGAACACCGGGGAGCTGTTTTTT. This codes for CASIPRGANTGELFF.

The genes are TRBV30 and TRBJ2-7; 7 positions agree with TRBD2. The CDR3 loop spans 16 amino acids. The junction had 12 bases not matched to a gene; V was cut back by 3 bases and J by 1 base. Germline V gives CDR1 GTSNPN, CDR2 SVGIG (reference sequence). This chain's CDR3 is CAWRYSAGVGSYEQYF. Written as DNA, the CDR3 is TGTGCCTGGAGGTATTCGGCGGGAGTTGGGTCCTACGAGCAGTACTTC.

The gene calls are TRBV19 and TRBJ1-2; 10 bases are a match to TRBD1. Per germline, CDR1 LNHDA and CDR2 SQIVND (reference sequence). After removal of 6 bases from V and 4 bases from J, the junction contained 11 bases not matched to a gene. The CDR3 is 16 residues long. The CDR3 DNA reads TGTGCCAGTAGCACGCGGACAGGGGGGAATAGCTATGGCTACACCTTC. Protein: CASSTRTGGNSYGYTF.

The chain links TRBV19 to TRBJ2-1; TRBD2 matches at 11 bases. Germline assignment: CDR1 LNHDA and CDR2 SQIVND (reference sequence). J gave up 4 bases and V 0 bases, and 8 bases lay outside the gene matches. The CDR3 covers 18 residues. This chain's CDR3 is CASSIEASGRLIYNEQFF. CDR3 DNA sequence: TGTGCCAGTAGTATAGAGGCTAGCGGGAGGCTCATTTACAATGAGCAGTTCTTC.

CDR3 region: CASSLAGGGGIIHEQFF. CDR3 DNA sequence: TGTGCCAGCAGCTTAGCTGGGGGCGGGGGGATCATCCATGAGCAGTTCTTC. The gene calls are TRBV11-3 and TRBJ2-1, with 8 nucleotides matching TRBD2. V lost 1 base, J lost 8 bases, and 13 bases stayed unmatched. The V gene's germline CDR1 is SGHNT and CDR2 YENEEA. The CDR3 contains 17 residues.

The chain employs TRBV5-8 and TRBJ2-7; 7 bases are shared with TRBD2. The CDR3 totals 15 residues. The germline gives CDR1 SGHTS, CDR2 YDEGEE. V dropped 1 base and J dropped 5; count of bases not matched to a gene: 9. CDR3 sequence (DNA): TGTGCCAGCAGCTTGAGGGGCGGGGGTGCGGACGAGCAGTACTTC. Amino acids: CASSLRGGGADEQYF.

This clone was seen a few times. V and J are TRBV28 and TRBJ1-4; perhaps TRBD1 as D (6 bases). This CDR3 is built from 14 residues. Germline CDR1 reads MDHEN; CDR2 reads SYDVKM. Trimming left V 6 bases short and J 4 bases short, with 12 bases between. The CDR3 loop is CASSLGGVNEKLFF. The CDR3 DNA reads TGTGCCAGCAGCCTAGGGGGGGTTAATGAAAAACTGTTTTTT. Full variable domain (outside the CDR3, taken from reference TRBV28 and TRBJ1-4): DVKVTQSSRYLVKRTGEKVFLECVQDMDHENMFWYRQDPGLGLRLIYFSYDVKMKEKGDIPEGYSVSREKKERFSLILESASTNQTSMYLCASSLGGVNEKLFFGSGTQLSVL.

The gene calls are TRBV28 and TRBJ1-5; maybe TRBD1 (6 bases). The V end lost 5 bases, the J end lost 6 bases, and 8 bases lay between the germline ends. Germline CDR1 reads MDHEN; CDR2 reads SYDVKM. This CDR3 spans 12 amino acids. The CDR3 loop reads CASSTGTQPQHF. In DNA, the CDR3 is TGTGCCAGCAGTACAGGGACTCAGCCCCAGCATTTT.

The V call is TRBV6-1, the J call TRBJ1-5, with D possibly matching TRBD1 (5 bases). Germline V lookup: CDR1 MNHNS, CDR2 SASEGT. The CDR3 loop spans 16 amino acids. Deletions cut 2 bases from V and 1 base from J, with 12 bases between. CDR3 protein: CASSESRAQSNQPQHF. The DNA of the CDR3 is TGTGCCAGCAGTGAATCCAGGGCTCAGAGCAATCAGCCCCAGCATTTT.

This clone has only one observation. The chain's CDR3 is CASSFGLAGSYEQYF. The CDR3 nucleotides are TGTGCCAGCAGCTTCGGACTAGCGGGGTCCTACGAGCAGTACTTC. The chain employs TRBV7-3 and TRBJ2-7, with 12 bases that match TRBD2. The CDR3 is 15 residues long. V lost 3 bases, J lost 1 base, and 1 base stayed unmatched. Germline loops: CDR1 SGHTA, CDR2 FQGTGA.

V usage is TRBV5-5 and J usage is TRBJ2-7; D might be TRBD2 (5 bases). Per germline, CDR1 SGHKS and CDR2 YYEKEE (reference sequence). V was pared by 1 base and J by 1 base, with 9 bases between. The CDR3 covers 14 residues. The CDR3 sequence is CASSLPSLSYEQYF. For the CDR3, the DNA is TGTGCCAGCAGCTTGCCTAGCCTTTCCTACGAGCAGTACTTC.

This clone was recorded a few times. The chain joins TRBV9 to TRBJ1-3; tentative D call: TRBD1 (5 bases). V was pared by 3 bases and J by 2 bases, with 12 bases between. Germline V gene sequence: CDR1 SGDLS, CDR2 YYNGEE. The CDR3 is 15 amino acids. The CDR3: CASSGLGRAGNTIYF. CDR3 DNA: TGTGCCAGCAGCGGGCTGGGCAGGGCTGGAAACACCATATATTTT.

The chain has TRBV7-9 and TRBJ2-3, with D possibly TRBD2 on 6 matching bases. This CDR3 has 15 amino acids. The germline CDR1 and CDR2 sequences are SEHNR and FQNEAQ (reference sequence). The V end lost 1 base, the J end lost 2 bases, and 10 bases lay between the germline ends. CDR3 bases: TGTGCCAGCAGCTTAGATGGAGGGAACACAGATACGCAGTATTTT. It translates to CASSLDGGNTDTQYF.

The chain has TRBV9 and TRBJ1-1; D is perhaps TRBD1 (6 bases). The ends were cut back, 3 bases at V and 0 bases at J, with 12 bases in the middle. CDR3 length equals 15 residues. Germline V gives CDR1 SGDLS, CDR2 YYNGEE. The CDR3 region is CASSAGHYLNTEAFF. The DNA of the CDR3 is TGTGCCAGCAGCGCGGGACACTATCTGAACACTGAAGCTTTCTTT. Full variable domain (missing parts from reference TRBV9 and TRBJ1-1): DSGVTQTPKHLITATGQRVTLRCSPRSGDLSVYWYQQSLDQGLQFLIQYYNGEERAKGNILERFSAQQFPDLHSELNLSSLELGDSALYFCASSAGHYLNTEAFFGQGTRLTVV.

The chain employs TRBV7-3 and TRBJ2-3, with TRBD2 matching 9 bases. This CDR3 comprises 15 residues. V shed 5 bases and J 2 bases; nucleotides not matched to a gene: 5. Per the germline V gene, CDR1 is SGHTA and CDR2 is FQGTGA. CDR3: CASSPRTSDTDTQYF. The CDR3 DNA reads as TGTGCCAGCAGCCCCCGGACTAGCGACACAGATACGCAGTATTTT.

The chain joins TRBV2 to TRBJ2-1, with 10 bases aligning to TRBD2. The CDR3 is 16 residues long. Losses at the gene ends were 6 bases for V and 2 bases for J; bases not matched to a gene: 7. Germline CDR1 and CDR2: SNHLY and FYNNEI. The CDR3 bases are TGTGCCAGCAGCGAAACAACTAGCGGGGCCTACAATGAGCAGTTCTTC. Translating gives CASSETTSGAYNEQFF.

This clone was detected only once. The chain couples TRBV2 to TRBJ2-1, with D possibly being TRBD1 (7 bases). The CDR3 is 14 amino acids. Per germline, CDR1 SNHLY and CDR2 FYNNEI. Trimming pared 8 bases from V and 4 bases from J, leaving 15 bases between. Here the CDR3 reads CASRGTALYNEQFF. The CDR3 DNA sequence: TGTGCCAGCCGGGGGACAGCACTATACAATGAGCAGTTCTTC. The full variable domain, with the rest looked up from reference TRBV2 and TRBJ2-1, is EPEVTQTPSHQVTQMGQEVILRCVPISNHLYFYWYRQILGQKVEFLVSFYNNEISEKSEIFDDQFSVERPDGSNFTLKIRSTKLEDSAMYFCASRGTALYNEQFFGPGTRLTVL.